The sequence of this T cell receptor (beta chain) was determined in a study of T cell clones after liver transplantation (dated by TCRdb to the late 2010s). About the full investigation: ITN030ST, the source of the samples, was a randomized trial that attempted immunosuppression withdrawal within 2 years of liver transplantation. After a pre-transplant mixed lymphocyte reaction, TCRbeta sequencing was used to pinpoint donor-reactive T cell clones, which were subsequently tracked in post-transplant blood. Third party-reactive TCRbeta sequences were also identified from pre-transplant MLRs to serve as an antigen-independent comparator for donor-reactive sequences. Of the eight recipients, three were HCV-positive, while the remaining recipients had been transplanted for non-autoimmune, non-viral indications. No induction therapy was given to the subjects, and standard immunosuppression was administered until randomization at 12-24 months post-transplant. Tolerance meant complete immunosuppression withdrawal for at least one year without liver enzymes rising beyond twice the upper limit of normal. Blood samples were taken pre-transplant, pre-randomization before withdrawal, and post-randomization after full withdrawal or failed withdrawal. Of the 8 liver transplant recipients making up the studied cohort, 3 were classified as tolerant and 5 as non-tolerant.

General findings and caveats noted by the study authors: In two subjects, low numbers of available donor cells limited the measurable donor-reactive repertoire. In 5 of 8 subjects, regardless of tolerance or HCV status, circulating donor-reactive CD4 TCRbeta sequences dropped significantly post-transplant. The conclusions were considered preliminary, being limited by small, heterogeneous patient numbers and non-standardized post-transplant time points. Since no allograft tissue specimens were available, donor-reactive T cells may have migrated into the graft instead of being deleted. Donor-reactive sequences declined more than third party-reactive ones, suggesting partial antigen-specific deletion unrelated to withdrawal success. Once repertoire turnover was taken into account, donor-reactive detection showed a significant reduction for CD4 in 7 of 8 subjects and for CD8 in 8 of 8.

High-throughput TCRbeta CDR3 sequencing of frozen genomic DNA was performed by immunoSEQ, including PCR amplification, mapping, bias correction and internal controls. The authors' analysis ran thus. Productive rearrangements were kept, and unique TCRbeta sequences were defined by CDR3 nucleotide sequence plus V and J gene. For classification of a sequence as donor-reactive, at least 5-fold expansion in CFSE-low cells relative to unstimulated pre-transplant cells and a frequency of at least 0.01% were required. Minimum frequency thresholds were set for each subject based on the unstimulated sample with the lowest template count, ensuring at least 90% detection power. Jensen-Shannon divergence between the top 1000 TCRbeta sequences after and before transplant was used to measure repertoire turnover. Two-sided Fisher's exact tests were used to test for changes in the detection of donor-reactive sequences. Imported from immuneACCESS, the table was reduced by TCRdb to in-frame sequences with V and J called. These copies leave out some clones; in studies compared against another copy, an unresolved V gene accounts for under half, and the cause of the remainder is not known. Clone size and the V and J calls come from that table; the DNA yielded D and trimming. A total of 75,000 to 100,000 clones appear in this sample, 82% of them only once. The ten largest account for approximately 0.43% of the sample.

Unstimulated PBMCs, after thawing, were stained for CD3, CD4 and CD8 and then FACS-sorted into CD3+CD4+ and CD3+CD8+ populations. All 8 studied subjects were randomized to withdrawal of immunosuppression. Genomic DNA was isolated with the Qiagen DNeasy Blood and Tissue Kit. In the case of this clone: Its cognate antigen has yet to be identified. No much larger clonotype is one base removed from it; base qualities were not supplied.

The clonotype originates from a human patient who received a liver transplant. Following transplantation, part of the T cell population may be supplied by the graft donor rather than the patient. Sequenced here: CD4+ T cells from blood, sampled approximately 45 months after liver transplant.

The CDR3 protein sequence reads: CASSQGQAEHEQYF. The nucleotide sequence reads TGTGCCAGCAGCCAAGGTCAGGCTGAACACGAGCAGTACTTC. The chain is assembled from TRBV14 and TRBJ2-7; no D segment can be confidently identified. CDR1 and CDR2, per the germline V gene, are SGHDN and FVKESK. The CDR3 runs 14 residues from the cysteine to the phenylalanine. Only CDR3 DNA remains: 42 bases, in frame from the first base. V sheds 1 base and J sheds 5 bases, leaving 12 bases between their ends.